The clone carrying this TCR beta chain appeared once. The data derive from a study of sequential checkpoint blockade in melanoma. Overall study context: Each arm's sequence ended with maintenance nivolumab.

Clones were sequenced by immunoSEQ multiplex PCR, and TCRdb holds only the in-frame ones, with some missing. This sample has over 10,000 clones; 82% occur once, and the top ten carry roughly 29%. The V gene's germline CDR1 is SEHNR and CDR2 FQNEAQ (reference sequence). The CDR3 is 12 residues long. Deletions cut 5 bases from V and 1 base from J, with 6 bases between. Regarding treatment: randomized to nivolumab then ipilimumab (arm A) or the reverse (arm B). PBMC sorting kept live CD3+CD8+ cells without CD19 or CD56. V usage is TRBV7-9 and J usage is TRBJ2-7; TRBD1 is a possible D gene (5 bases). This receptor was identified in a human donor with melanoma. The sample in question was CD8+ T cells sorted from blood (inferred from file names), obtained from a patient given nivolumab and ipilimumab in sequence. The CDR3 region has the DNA TGTGCCAGCAGCCGACAGTCCTACGAGCAGTACTTC. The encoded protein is CASSRQSYEQYF.